This T cell receptor (beta chain) stems from a study of T cell clonotyping in hematopoietic cell transplantation (dated by TCRdb to the early 2020s). About the study as a whole: In the study, around 130 blood samples were gathered from a few dozen consecutive transplant recipients and their related donors. Recruitment of patients was conducted between September 2015 and January 2017, and follow-up was continued until late 2020 or death.

With the immunoSEQ assay, which is a bias-controlled multiplex PCR relying on V- and J-specific primers, TCR beta CDR3 regions were amplified from genomic DNA. A second PCR step added a proprietary barcode and Illumina adapter sequences to the CDR3 amplicons. CDR3 libraries were sequenced on an Illumina MiSeq instrument. Per the authors' processing: Export and quality control were handled in immunoSEQ Analyzer 3.0, while downstream analyses relied on R Bioconductor and Immunarch. Only productive rearrangements in the normalized downsampled data set were used to calculate repertoire metrics. Pathologically expanded clonotypes were defined as those larger than 5 templates in the normalized cohort. The Inverse Simpson Index served as the measure of repertoire diversity. To capture all clonotypes, CMV-specificity analyses were performed on the non-normalized data set. TCRdb retrieved this table from immuneACCESS and kept in-frame rearrangements only. Not all clones are present; in checked studies, unresolved V genes account for under half, and no reason is known for the remainder. V and J calls and clone size are as listed in that table; D and trimming were resolved from the DNA. The sample data list tens of thousands of clones, and nearly 97% of these were observed just once. Of the sample, 0.85% to 1% is held by the ten largest clones.

Related transplant donors provided blood samples for TCR beta sequencing. Nuclei Lysis Solution was used to extract genomic DNA from fresh or cryopreserved unfractionated peripheral blood mononuclear cells. Summary of the overall study and its limitations: After transplant, TCR diversity in recipients dropped, and pathologically expanded clonotypes increased progressively from day 30 to day 180. Donor and pretransplant recipient Inverse Simpson Index values predicted broader posttransplant TCR repertoire diversity. Just a small fraction of recipient repertoires overlapped with donor repertoires, and more than 95% appeared de novo at the given depth. The sample size was limited, and CD4 and CD8 repertoire contributions could not be separated because cells were not sorted.

CDR1 and CDR2 (MNHNY, SVGAGI) derive from the germline V gene (reference sequence). V and J lose 6 bases and 5 bases, and a span of 8 bases separates them. The CDR3 measures 12 amino acids from cysteine to phenylalanine. Only the CDR3 DNA is retained, 36 bases long and in frame from the first base. On this clone itself: Its recognized antigen is unknown. Nothing much larger sits one base from this clone, and base qualities are not available.

Material for sequencing was peripheral blood mononuclear cells. The V and J genes are TRBV6-6 and TRBJ2-1; the D gene identity is not certain. The receptor's source is a man aged 25 to 40 in good health. Some clones in this sample may be carry-over from other donors' samples. The CDR3: CASSNRDNEQFF. DNA sequence: TGTGCCAGCAGCAACCGGGACAATGAGCAGTTCTTC.